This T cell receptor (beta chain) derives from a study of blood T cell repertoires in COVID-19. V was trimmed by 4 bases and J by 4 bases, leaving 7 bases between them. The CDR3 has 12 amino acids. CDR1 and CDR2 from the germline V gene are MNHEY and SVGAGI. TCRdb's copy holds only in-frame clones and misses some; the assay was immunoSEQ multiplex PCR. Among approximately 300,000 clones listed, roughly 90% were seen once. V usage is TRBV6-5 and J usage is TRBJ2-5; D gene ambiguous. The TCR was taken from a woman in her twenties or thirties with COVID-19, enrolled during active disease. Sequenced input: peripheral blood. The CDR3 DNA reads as TGTGCCAGCAGTTTCGAGGCAGAGACCCAGTACTTC. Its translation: CASSFEAETQYF.